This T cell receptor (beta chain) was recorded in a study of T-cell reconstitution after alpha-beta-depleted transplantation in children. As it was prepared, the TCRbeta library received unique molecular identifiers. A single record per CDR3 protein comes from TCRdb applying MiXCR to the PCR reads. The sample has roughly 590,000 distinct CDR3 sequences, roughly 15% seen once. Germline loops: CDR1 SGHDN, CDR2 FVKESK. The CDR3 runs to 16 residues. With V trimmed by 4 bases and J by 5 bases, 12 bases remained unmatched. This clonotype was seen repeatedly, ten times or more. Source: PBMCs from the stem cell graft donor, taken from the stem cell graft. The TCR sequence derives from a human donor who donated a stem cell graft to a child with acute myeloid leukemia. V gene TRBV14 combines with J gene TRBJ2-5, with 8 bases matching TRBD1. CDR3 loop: CASSPGRQGMFETQYF. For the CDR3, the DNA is TGTGCCAGCAGCCCGGGGAGACAGGGGATGTTTGAGACCCAGTACTTC. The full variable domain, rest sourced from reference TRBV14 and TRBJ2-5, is EAGVTQFPSHSVIEKGQTVTLRCDPISGHDNLYWYRRVMGKEIKFLLHFVKESKQDESGMPNNRFLAERTGGTYSTLKVQPAELEDSGVYFCASSPGRQGMFETQYFGPGTRLLVL.